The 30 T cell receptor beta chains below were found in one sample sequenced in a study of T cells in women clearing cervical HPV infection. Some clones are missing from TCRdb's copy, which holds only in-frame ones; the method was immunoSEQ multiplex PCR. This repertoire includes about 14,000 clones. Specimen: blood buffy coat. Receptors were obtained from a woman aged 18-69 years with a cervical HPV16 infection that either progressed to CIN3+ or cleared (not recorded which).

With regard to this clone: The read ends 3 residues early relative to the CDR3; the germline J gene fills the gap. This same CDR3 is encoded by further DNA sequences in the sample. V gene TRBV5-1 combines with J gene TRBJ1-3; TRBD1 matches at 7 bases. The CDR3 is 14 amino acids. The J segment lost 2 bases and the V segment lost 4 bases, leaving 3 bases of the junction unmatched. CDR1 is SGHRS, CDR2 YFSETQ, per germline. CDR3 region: CASSATGTGNTIYF. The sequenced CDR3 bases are TGCGCCAGCAGCGCGACAGGGACTGGAAACACC.

Here the CDR3 reads CSASEWGTSGYNEQFF. The sequenced CDR3 bases are TGCAGTGCTAGCGAGTGGGGGACTAGCGGATACAATGAG. V and J are TRBV20-1 and TRBJ2-1; 11 nucleotides align to TRBD2. With the read ending 3 residues before the CDR3 end, the germline J gene is used to fill in that end. The CDR3 extends over 16 amino acids. V dropped 3 bases and J dropped 4; count of bases not matched to a gene: 8. The germline V gene has CDR1 DFQATT and CDR2 SNEGSKA (reference sequence).

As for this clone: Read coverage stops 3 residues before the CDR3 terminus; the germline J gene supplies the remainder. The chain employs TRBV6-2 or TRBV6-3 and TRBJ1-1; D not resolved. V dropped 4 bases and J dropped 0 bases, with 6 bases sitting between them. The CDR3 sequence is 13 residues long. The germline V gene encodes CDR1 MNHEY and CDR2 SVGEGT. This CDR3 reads CASSSRMNTEAFF. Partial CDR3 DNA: TGTGCCAGCAGTTCCAGAATGAACACTGAA.

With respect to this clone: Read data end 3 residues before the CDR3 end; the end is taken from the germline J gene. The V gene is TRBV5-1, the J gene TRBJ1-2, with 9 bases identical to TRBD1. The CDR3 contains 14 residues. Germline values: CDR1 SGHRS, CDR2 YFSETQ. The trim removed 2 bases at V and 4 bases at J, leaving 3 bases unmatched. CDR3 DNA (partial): TGCGCCAGCAGCTTCGGACAGGGGTCCTATGGC. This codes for CASSFGQGSYG. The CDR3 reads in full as CASSFGQGSYGYTF.

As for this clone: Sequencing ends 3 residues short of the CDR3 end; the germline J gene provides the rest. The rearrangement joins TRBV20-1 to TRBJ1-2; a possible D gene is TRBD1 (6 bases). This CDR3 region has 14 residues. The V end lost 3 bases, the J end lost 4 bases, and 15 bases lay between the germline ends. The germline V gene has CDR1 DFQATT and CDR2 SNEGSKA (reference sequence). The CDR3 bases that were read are TGCAGTGCTAGCGTCCGGGGGGCGAGCTATGGC. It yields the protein CSASVRGASYG. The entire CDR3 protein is CSASVRGASYGYTF.

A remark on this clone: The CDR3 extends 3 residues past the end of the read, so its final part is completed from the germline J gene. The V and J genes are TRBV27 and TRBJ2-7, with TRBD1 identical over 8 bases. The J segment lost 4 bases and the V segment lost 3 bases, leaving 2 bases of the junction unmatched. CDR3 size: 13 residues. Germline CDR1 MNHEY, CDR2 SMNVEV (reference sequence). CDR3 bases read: TGTGCCAGCAGTTTGGGACAGGATTACGAG. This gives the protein CASSLGQDYE. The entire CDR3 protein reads CASSLGQDYEQYF.

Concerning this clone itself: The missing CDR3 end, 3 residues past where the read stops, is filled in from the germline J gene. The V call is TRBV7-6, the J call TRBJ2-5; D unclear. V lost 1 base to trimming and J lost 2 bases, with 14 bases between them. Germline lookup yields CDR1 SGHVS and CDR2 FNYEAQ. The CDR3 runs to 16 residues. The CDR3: CASSLGLAAVQETQYF. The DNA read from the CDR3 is TGTGCCAGCAGCTTAGGTCTCGCGGCGGTACAAGAGACC.

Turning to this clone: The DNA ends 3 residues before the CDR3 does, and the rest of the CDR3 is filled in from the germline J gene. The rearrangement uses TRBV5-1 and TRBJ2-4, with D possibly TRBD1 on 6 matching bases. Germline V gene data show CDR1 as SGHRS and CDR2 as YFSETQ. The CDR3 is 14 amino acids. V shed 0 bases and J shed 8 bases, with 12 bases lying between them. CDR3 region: CASSLGQAADIQYF. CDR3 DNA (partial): TGCGCCAGCAGCTTGGGACAGGCGGCGGACATT.

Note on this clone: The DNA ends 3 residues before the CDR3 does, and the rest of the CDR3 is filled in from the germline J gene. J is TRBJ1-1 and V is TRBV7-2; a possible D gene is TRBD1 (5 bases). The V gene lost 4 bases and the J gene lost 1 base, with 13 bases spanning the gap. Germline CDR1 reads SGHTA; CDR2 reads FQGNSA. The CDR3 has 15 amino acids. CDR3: CASSYRQLSNTEAFF. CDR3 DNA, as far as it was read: TGTGCCAGCAGCTACCGACAGTTATCGAACACTGAA.

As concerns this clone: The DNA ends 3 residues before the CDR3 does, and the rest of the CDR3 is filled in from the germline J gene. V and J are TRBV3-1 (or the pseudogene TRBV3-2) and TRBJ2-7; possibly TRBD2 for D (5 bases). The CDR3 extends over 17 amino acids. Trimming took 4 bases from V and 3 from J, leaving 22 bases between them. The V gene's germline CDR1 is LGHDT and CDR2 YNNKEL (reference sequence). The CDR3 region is CASSPKTRHGGGYEQYF. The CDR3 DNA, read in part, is TGTGCCAGCAGCCCGAAAACAAGACACGGAGGAGGCTACGAG.

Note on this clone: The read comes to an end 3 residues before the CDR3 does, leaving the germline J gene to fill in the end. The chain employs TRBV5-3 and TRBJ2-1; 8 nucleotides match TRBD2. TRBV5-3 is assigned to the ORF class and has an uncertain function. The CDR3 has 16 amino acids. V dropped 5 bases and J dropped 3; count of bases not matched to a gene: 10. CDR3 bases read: TGTGCCAGAAGTTGGGGGGGGGCGGGAGGCTACAATGAG. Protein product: CARSWGGAGGYNE. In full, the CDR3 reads CARSWGGAGGYNEQFF.

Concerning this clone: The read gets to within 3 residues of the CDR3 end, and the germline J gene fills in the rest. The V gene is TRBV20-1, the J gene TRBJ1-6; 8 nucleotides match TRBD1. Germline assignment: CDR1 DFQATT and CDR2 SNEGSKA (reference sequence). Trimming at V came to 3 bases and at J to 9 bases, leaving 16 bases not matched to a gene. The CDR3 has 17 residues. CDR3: CSARPLGQGVVSSPLHF. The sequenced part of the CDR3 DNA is TGCAGTGCTAGGCCACTCGGACAGGGAGTTGTAAGTTCACCC.

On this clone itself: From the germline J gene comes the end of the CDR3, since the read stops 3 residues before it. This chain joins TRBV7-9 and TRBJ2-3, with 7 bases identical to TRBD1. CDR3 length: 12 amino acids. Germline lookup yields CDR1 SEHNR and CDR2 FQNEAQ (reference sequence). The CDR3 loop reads CASKGAQETQYF. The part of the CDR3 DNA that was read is TGTGCCAGCAAGGGGGCCCAAGAGACG.

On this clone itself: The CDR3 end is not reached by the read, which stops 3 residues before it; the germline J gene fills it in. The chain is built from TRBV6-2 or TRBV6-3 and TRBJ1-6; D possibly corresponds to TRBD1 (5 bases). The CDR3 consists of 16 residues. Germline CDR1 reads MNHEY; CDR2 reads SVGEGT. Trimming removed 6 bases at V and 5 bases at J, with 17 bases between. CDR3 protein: CASRTHRDWDNSPLHF. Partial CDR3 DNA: TGTGCCAGCAGAACACACCGGGACTGGGATAATTCACCC.

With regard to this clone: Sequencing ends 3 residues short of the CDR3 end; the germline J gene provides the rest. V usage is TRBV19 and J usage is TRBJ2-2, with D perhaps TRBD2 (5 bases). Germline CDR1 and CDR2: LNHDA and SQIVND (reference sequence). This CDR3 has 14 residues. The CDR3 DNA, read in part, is TGTGCCAGTAGTATTACGGGGTCTAATGAAAAG. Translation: CASSITGSNEK. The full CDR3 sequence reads CASSITGSNEKLFF.

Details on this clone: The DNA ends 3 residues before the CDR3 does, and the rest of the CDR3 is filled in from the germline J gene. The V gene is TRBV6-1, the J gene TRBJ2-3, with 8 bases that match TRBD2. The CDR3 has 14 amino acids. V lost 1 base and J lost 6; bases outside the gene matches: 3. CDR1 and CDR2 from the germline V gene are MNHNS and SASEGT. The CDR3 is CASSEGSGSDTQYF. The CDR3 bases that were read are TGTGCCAGCAGTGAAGGCAGCGGGAGTGATACG.

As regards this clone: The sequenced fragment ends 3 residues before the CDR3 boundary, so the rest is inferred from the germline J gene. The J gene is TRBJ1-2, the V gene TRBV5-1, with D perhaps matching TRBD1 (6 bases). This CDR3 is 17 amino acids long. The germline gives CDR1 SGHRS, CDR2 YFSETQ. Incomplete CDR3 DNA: TGCGCCAGCAGCCTAGGGCCCGGACAGCCAGACATATCGGGC. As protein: CASSLGPGQPDISG. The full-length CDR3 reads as CASSLGPGQPDISGYTF.

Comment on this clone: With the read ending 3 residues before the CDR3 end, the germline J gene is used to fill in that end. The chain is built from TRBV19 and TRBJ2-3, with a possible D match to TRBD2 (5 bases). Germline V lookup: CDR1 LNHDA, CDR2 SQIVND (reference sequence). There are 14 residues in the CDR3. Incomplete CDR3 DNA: TGTGCCAGTACGGAACGGCCGACTAATCAGCCG. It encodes CASTERPTNQP. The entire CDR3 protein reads CASTERPTNQPQYF.

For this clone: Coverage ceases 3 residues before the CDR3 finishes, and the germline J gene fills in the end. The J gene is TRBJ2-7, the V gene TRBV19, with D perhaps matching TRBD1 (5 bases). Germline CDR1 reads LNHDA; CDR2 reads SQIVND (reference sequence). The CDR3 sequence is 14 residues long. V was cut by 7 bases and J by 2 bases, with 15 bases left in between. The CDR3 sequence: CASNWLGPAYEQYF. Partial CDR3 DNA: TGTGCCAGTAACTGGTTGGGGCCGGCCTACGAG.

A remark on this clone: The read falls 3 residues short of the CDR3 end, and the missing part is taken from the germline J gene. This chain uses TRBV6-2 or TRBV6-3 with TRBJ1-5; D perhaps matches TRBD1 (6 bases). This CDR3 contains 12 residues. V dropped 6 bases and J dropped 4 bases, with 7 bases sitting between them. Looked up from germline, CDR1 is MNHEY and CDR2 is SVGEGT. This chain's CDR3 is CASSDRNQPQHF. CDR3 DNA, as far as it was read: TGTGCCAGCAGCGACAGGAATCAGCCC.

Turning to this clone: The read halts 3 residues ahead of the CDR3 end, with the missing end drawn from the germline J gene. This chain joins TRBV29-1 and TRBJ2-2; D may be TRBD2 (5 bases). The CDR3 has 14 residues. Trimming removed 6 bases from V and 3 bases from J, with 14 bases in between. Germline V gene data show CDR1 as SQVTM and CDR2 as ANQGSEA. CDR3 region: CSVGRSGDTGELFF. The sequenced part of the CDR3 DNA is TGCAGCGTGGGTAGGAGCGGAGACACCGGGGAG.

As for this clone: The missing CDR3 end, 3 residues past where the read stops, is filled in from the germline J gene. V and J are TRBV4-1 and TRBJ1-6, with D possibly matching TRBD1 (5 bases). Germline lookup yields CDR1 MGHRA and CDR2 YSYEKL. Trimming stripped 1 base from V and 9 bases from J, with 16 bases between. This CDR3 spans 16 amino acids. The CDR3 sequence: CASSQGVRDSLSPLHF. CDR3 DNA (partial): TGCGCCAGCAGCCAAGGTGTCCGCGACAGTCTTTCACCC.

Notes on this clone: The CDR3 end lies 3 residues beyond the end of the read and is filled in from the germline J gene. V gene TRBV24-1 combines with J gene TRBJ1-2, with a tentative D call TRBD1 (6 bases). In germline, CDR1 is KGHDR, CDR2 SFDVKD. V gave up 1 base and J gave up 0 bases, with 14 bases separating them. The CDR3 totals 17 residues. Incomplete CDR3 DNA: TGTGCCACCAGTGATTTCGGATTTAACAGGGCTAACTATGGC. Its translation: CATSDFGFNRANYG. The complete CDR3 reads CATSDFGFNRANYGYTF.

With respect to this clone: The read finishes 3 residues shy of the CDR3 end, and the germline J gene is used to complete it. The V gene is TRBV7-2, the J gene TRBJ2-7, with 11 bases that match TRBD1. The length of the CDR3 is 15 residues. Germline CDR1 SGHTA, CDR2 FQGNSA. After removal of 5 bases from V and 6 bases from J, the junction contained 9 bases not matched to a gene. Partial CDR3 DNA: TGTGCCAGCAGCCACGGACAGGGGGCGACGTTCGAG. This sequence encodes CASSHGQGATFE. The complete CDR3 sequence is CASSHGQGATFEQYF.

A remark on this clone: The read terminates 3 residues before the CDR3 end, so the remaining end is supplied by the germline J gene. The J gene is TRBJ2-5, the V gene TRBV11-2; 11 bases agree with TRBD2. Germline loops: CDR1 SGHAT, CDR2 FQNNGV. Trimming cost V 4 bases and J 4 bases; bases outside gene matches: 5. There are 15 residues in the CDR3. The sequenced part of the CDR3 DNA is TGTGCCAGCAGCTCTCAACTAGCGGGGGTAGAGACC. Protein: CASSSQLAGVET. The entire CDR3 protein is CASSSQLAGVETQYF.

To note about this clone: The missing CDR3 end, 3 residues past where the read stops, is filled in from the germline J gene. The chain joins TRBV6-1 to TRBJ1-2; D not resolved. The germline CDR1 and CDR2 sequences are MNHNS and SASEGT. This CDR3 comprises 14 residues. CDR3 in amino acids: CASGGSTSSYDYTF. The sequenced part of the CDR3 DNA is TGTGCCAGCGGTGGTAGCACGAGCTCCTACGAC.

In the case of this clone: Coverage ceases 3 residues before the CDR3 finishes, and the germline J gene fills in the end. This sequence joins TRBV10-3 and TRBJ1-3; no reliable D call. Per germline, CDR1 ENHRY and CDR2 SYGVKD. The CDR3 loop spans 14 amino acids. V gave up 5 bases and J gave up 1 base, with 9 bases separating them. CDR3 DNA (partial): TGTGCCATCAGTTTAGGGCAGTCTGGAAACACC. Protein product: CAISLGQSGNT. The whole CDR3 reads CAISLGQSGNTIYF.

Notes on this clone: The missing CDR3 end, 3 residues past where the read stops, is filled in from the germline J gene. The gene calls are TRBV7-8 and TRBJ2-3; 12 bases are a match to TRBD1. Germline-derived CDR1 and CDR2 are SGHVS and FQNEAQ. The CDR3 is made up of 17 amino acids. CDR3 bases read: TGTGCCAGCAGCTTAGCTACGGGACAGGGGGCTCTAGAGACG. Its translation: CASSLATGQGALET. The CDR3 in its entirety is CASSLATGQGALETQYF.

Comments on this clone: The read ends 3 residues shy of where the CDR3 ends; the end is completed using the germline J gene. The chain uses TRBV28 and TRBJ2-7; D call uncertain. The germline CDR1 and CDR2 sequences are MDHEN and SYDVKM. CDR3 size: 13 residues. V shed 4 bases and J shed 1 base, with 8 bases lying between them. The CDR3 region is CASSSLRSYEQYF. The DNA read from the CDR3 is TGTGCCAGCAGTTCCCTCAGATCCTACGAG.

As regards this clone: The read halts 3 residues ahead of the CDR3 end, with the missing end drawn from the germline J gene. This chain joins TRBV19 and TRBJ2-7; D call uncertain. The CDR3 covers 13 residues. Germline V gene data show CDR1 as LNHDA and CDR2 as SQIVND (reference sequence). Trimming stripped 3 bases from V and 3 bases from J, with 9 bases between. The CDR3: CASSIEAGYEQYF. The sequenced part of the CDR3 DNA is TGTGCCAGTAGTATTGAGGCAGGCTACGAG.